This T cell receptor beta chain was observed in a study of blood T cells in healthy people across ages. A second PCR of about 6 to 12 cycles used a sample-barcoded 5' primer and a J-beta primer mix. TCRdb passed the 5' RACE reads through MiXCR, listing each CDR3 protein once. The profile shows hundreds of thousands of distinct CDR3 sequences, approximately 26% of them singletons. This clonotype turned up a few times. Its antigen is currently unknown. Total RNA, at least 6 micrograms per sample, came from PBMCs. Notes on the study in general: The fall in TCR beta diversity per million T cells was roughly linear with age.

These same data were also listed under a study on T cells of mothers and their children. As that report states: Healthy Caucasian mothers, a few in number, and their six children were the donors. For each mother, over 9 million TCR beta CDR3 reads were obtained, and for each child, some 3.1 million.

The receptor was derived from a boy aged 2 to 10 in good health. Specimen: blood.

CDR3 protein: CASSEGGSGNTIYF. The CDR3 coding sequence is TGTGCCAGCAGTGAAGGGGGCTCTGGAAACACCATATATTTT. V and J are TRBV2 and TRBJ1-3; D gene ambiguous. CDR3 length equals 14 residues. V lost 1 base and J lost 0, with 4 bases in between. Per germline, CDR1 SNHLY and CDR2 FYNNEI.